A selection of T cell receptor beta chains follows, all from one sample in a study of CD8 T cells in Susac syndrome. Each CDR3 protein is one row after TCRdb ran MiXCR on the immunoSEQ multiplex PCR reads. This repertoire shows roughly 130,000 distinct CDR3 sequences, about 94% found once; its top ten account for around 0.12%. Sequencing was performed on CD4+ T cells from PBMCs. Source of these receptors: a human donor with multiple sclerosis. Both conserved end residues are part of each CDR3. Each record gives: J gene, V gene, D gene, CDR3 DNA, CDR3 protein. The D gene is left open where the match is weak.

J gene: TRBJ1-2; V gene: TRBV6-2/TRBV6-3; D gene: .; CDR3 DNA: TGTGCCAGCGAGGCGAACTATGGCTACACCTTC; CDR3 protein: CASEANYGYTF
J gene: TRBJ2-7; V gene: TRBV4-1; D gene: .; CDR3 DNA: TGCGCCAGCAGCCAAGAAGGGAGCAGAGGCGAGCAGTACTTC; CDR3 protein: CASSQEGSRGEQYF
J gene: TRBJ2-7; V gene: TRBV20-1; D gene: .; CDR3 DNA: TGCAGTGCTAGAGACCTAGCTCGGGACTACGAGCAGTACTTC; CDR3 protein: CSARDLARDYEQYF
J gene: TRBJ2-7; V gene: TRBV30; D gene: .; CDR3 DNA: TGTGCCTGGACTGGGACGGCCCCCTACGAGCAGTACTTC; CDR3 protein: CAWTGTAPYEQYF
J gene: TRBJ2-7; V gene: TRBV12-3/TRBV12-4; D gene: .; CDR3 DNA: TGTGCCAGCAGCCAAATGACAGCAAGTAGGAGCTACGAGCAGTACTTC; CDR3 protein: CASSQMTASRSYEQYF
J gene: TRBJ2-7; V gene: TRBV2; D gene: .; CDR3 DNA: TGTGCCAGCGGCAAAGGACCGCCGTCGGTCTACGAGCAGTACTTC; CDR3 protein: CASGKGPPSVYEQYF
J gene: TRBJ1-2; V gene: TRBV5-1; D gene: .; CDR3 DNA: TGCGCCAGCAGCTTGGAAAGCTACACCCTGGGCCTCTATGGCTACACCTTC; CDR3 protein: CASSLESYTLGLYGYTF
J gene: TRBJ2-5; V gene: TRBV6-5; D gene: TRBD2; CDR3 DNA: TGTGCCAGCAGTCCCGGGAGGCGGGGGACCCAGTACTTC; CDR3 protein: CASSPGRRGTQYF
J gene: TRBJ2-1; V gene: TRBV5-5; D gene: TRBD2; CDR3 DNA: TGTGCCAGCAGCCCCGTAGCGGGAGGGCAGGATGAGCAGTTCTTC; CDR3 protein: CASSPVAGGQDEQFF
J gene: TRBJ2-5; V gene: TRBV7-6; D gene: .; CDR3 DNA: TGTGCCAGCAGCCGATCGACTAGTCAAGAGACCCAGTACTTC; CDR3 protein: CASSRSTSQETQYF